These T cell receptor beta chains were read from a single sample in a study of T cells after posttransplantation cyclophosphamide. Measured with immunoSEQ multiplex PCR; TCRdb has only the in-frame clones, and not every one. The profile covers about 33,000 clones, none occurring a single time. Sequenced sample: PBMCs. Receptors were obtained from a woman aged 25-40 years in good health and a related stem cell transplant donor. CDR3s include the opening cysteine and the closing phenylalanine or tryptophan. Each record gives: clone size, J gene, V gene, D gene, CDR3 protein, CDR3 DNA. D genes are given only for firm matches. Size tells how often a clone was seen (once, few, many) or the class of an expanded clone, and some rows leave it out.

many | TRBJ2-4 | TRBV25-1 | . | CASSEFYGEKNIQYF | TGTGCCAGCAGTGAATTTTACGGGGAAAAAAACATTCAGTACTTC
many | TRBJ2-3 | TRBV6-1 | TRBD2 | CASSEGQRGGYTQYF | TGTGCCAGCAGTGAAGGCCAGCGGGGGGGTTATACGCAGTATTTT
many | TRBJ1-2 | TRBV28 | TRBD1 | CASSFGTDDYGYTF | TGTGCCAGCAGTTTTGGGACAGACGACTATGGCTACACCTTC
few | TRBJ2-7 | TRBV27 | . | CASTGQGLYEQYF | TGTGCCAGCACGGGGCAGGGGCTGTACGAGCAGTACTTC
. | TRBJ1-2 | TRBV30 | . | CAWRDIFYGYTF | TGTGCCTGGAGGGACATTTTCTATGGCTACACCTTC
many | TRBJ1-2 | TRBV6-6 | TRBD1 | CASSNRQGAYGYTF | TGTGCCAGCAGTAATCGACAGGGAGCGTATGGCTACACCTTC
many | TRBJ1-6 | TRBV12-3/TRBV12-4 | . | CASSLSGYNSPLHF | TGTGCCAGCAGTTTGTCAGGGTATAATTCACCCCTCCACTTT
many | TRBJ2-7 | TRBV13 | TRBD1 | CASSSGQGGTYEQYF | TGTGCCAGCAGCTCGGGACAGGGCGGCACCTACGAGCAGTACTTC
many | TRBJ2-1 | TRBV10-3 | TRBD2 | CAISAVRLAGGYNEQFF | TGTGCCATCAGTGCCGTACGACTAGCGGGGGGGTACAATGAGCAGTTCTTC
many | TRBJ1-6 | TRBV4-1 | . | CASSAQGFNSPLHF | TGCGCCAGCAGTGCCCAGGGTTTTAATTCACCCCTCCACTTT
many | TRBJ1-4 | TRBV2 | TRBD1 | CASSEARGRGTNEKLFF | TGTGCCAGCAGTGAAGCCAGGGGGCGTGGAACTAATGAAAAACTGTTTTTT
. | TRBJ2-3 | TRBV5-1 | . | CASSLGAHRPHF | TGCGCCAGCAGCTTGGGGGCTCACCGTCCCCATTTT
many | TRBJ2-1 | TRBV14 | . | CASSQDLRDEQFF | TGTGCCAGCAGCCAAGATCTAAGGGATGAGCAGTTCTTC
many | TRBJ1-1 | TRBV6-2/TRBV6-3 | . | CASSYGGIAAFF | TGTGCCAGCAGTTACGGCGGTATCGCGGCTTTCTTT
many | TRBJ2-7 | TRBV7-9 | . | CASSSRVTEAYEQYF | TGTGCCAGCAGCTCCAGGGTGACGGAGGCCTACGAGCAGTACTTC
many | TRBJ1-1 | TRBV7-9 | . | CASSPSTEAFF | TGTGCCAGCAGCCCCTCCACTGAAGCTTTCTTT
many | TRBJ1-2 | TRBV27 | TRBD1 | CASGDRGGYTF | TGTGCCAGCGGTGACAGGGGCGGCTACACCTTC
few | TRBJ2-5 | TRBV28 | . | CATNPTVLVRETQYF | TGTGCCACCAACCCGACAGTTCTGGTTCGTGAGACCCAGTACTTC